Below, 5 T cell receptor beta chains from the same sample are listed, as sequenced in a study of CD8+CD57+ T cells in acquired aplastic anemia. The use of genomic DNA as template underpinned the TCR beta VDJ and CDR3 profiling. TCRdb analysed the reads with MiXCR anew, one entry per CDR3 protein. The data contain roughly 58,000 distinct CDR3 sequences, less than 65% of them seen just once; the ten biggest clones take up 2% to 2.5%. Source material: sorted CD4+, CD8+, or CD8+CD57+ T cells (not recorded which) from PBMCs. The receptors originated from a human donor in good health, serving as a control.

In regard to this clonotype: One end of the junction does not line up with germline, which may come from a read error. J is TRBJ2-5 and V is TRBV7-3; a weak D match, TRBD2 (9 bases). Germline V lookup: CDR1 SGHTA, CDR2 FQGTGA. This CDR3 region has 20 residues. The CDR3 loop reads CASILSGRMDREDGGETQYF. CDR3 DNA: TGTGCCAGCATCTTAAGCGGGAGGATGGACAGGGAGGACGGAGGGGAGACCCAGTACTTC.

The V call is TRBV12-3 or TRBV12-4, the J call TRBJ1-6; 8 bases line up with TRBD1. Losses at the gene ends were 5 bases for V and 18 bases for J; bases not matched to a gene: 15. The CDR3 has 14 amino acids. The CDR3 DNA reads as TGTGCCAGCAGTGGAGGACAGGGAAGTTCATCCCCCCACTTT. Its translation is CASSGGQGSSSPHF.

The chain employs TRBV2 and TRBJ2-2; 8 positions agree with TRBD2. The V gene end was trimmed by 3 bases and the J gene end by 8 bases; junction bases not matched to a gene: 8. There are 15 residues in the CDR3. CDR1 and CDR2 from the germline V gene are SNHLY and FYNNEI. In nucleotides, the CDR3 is TGTGCCAGCAGTGATGAGAGCGGGAGTGGTGGGGAGCTGTTTTTT. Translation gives CASSDESGSGGELFF.

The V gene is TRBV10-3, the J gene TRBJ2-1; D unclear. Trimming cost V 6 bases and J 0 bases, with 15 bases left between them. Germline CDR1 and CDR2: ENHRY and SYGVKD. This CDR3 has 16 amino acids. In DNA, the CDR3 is TGTGCCATCAGCCAAGTCGGCCGGAGCTCCTACAATGAGCAGTTCTTC. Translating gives CAISQVGRSSYNEQFF.

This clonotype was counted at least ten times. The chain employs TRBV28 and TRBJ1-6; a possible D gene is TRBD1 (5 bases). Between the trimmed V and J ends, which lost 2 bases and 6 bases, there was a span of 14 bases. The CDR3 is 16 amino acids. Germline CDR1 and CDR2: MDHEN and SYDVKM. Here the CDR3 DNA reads TGTGCCAGCAGTTTACCGGGAGGGGCACTTAATTCACCCCTCCACTTT. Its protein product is CASSLPGGALNSPLHF.